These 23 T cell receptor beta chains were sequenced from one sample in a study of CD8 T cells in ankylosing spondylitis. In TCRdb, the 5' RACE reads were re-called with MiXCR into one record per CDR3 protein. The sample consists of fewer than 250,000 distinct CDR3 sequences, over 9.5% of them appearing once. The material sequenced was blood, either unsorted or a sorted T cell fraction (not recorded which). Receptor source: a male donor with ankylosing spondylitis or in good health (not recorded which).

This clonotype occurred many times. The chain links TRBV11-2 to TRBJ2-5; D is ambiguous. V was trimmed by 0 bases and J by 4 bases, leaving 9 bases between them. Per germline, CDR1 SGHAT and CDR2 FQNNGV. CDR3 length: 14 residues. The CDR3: CASSLDQKRETQYF. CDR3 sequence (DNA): TGTGCCAGCAGCTTAGATCAGAAGCGAGAGACCCAGTACTTC.

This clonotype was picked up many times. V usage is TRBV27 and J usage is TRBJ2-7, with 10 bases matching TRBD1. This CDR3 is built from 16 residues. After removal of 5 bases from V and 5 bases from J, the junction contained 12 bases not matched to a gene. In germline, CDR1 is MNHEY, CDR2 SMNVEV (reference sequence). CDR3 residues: CASSRPPGQGRHEQYF. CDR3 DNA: TGTGCCAGCAGTCGTCCACCGGGACAGGGGAGACACGAGCAGTACTTC.

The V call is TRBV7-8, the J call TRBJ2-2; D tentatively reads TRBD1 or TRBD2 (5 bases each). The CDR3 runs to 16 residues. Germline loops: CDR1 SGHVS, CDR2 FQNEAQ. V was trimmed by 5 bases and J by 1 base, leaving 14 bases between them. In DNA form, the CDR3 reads TGTGCCAGCAGCCCCCGAGGGGCAAGGAACACCGGGGAGCTGTTTTTT. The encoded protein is CASSPRGARNTGELFF.

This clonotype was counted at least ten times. The chain's CDR3 is CASSQSGGGLNYGYTF. Here the CDR3 DNA reads TGCGCCAGCAGCCAAAGTGGGGGCGGACTAAACTATGGCTACACCTTC. This chain uses TRBV4-1 with TRBJ1-2, with a weak D call TRBD1 (6 bases). The CDR3 runs to 16 residues. Per the germline V gene, CDR1 is MGHRA and CDR2 is YSYEKL. V gave up 2 bases and J gave up 2 bases, with 15 bases separating them.

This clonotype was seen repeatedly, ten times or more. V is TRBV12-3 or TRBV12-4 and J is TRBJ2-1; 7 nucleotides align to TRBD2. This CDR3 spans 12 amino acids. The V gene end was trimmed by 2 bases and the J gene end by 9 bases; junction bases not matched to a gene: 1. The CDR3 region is CASSLWGGEQFF. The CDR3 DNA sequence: TGTGCCAGCAGTTTATGGGGGGGTGAGCAGTTCTTC.

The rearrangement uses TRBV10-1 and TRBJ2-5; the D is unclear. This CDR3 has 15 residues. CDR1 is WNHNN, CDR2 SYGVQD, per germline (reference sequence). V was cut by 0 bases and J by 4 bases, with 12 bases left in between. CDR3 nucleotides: TGCGCCAGCAGTGAGTCGTCAGGACGACGAGAGACCCAGTACTTC. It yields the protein CASSESSGRRETQYF.

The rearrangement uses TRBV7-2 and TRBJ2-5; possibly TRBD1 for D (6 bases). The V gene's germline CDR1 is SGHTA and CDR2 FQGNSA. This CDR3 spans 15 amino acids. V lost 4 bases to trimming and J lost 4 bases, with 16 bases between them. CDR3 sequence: CASSSGGEGGETQYF. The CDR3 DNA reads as TGTGCCAGCAGCTCGGGTGGGGAAGGGGGAGAGACCCAGTACTTC.

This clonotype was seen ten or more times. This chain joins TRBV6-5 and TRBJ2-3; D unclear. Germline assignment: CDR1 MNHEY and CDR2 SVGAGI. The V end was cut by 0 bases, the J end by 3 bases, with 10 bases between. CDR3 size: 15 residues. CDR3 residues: CASSYSPVGTDTQYF. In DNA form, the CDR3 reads TGTGCCAGCAGTTACTCTCCAGTTGGGACAGATACGCAGTATTTT.

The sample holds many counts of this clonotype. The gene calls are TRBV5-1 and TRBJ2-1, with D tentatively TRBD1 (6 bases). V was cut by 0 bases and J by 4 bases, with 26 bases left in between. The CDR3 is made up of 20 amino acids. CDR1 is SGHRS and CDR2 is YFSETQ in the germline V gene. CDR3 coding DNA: TGCGCCAGCAGCTTGGCCAACGCCCCTCGGCCGAGACAGGAGTACAATGAGCAGTTCTTC. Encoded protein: CASSLANAPRPRQEYNEQFF.

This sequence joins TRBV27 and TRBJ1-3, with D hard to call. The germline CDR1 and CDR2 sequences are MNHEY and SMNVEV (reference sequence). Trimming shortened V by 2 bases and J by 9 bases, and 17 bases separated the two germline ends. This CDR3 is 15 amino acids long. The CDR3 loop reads CASSLREDLKGTIYF. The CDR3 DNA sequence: TGTGCCAGCAGTTTACGAGAGGACCTGAAGGGCACCATATATTTT.

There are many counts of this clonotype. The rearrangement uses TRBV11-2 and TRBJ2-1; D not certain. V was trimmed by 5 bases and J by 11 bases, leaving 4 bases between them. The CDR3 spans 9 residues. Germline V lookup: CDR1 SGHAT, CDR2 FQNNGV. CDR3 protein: CASSPKQFF. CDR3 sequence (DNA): TGTGCCAGCAGCCCGAAGCAGTTCTTC. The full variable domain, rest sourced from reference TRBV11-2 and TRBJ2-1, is EAGVAQSPRYKIIEKRQSVAFWCNPISGHATLYWYQQILGQGPKLLIQFQNNGVVDDSQLPKDRFSAERLKGVDSTLKIQPAKLEDSAVYLCASSPKQFFGPGTRLTVL.

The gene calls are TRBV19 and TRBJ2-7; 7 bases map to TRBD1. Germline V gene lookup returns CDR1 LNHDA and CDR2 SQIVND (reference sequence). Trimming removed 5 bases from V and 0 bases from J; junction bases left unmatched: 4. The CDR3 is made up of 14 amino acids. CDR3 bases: TGTGCCAGTAGTCCCGGACAGGCCTCCTACGAGCAGTACTTC. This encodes CASSPGQASYEQYF.

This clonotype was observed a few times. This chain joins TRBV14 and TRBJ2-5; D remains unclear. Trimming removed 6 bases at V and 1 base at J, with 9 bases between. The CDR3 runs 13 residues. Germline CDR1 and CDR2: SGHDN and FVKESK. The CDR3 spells CASSRFAQETQYF. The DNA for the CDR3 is TGTGCCAGCAGTCGGTTCGCCCAAGAGACCCAGTACTTC.

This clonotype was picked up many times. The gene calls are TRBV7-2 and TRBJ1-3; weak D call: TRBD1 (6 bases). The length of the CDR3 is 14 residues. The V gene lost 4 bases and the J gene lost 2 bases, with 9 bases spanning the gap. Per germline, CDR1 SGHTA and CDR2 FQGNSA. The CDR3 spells CASSSQGTGNTIYF. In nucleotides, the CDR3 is TGTGCCAGCAGCTCCCAGGGGACTGGAAACACCATATATTTT.

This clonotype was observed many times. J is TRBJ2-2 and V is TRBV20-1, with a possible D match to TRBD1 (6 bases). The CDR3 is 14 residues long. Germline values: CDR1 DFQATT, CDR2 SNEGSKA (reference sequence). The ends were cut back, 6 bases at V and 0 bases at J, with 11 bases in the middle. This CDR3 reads CSAGDIANTGELFF. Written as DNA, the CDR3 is TGCAGTGCAGGGGACATCGCGAACACCGGGGAGCTGTTTTTT.

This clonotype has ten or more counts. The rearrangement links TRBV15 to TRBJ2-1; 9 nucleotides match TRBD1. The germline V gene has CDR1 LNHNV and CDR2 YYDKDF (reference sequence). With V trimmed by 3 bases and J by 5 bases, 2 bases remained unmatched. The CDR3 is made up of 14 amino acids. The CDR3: CATSRGQGNNEQFF. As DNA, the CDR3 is TGTGCCACCAGCAGGGGACAGGGAAACAATGAGCAGTTCTTC.

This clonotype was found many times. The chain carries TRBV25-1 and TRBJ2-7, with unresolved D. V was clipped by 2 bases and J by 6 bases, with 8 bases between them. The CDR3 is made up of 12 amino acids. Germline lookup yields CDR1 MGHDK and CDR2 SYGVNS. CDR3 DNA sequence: TGTGCCAGCAGTGAAGGACGGGTCGAGCAGTACTTC. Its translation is CASSEGRVEQYF.

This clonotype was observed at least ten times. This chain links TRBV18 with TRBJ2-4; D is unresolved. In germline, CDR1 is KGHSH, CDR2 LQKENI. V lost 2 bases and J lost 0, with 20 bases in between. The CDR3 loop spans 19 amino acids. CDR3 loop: CASSPTDRASFGAKNIQYF. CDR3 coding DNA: TGTGCCAGCTCACCAACAGACCGAGCATCCTTTGGAGCCAAAAACATTCAGTACTTC.

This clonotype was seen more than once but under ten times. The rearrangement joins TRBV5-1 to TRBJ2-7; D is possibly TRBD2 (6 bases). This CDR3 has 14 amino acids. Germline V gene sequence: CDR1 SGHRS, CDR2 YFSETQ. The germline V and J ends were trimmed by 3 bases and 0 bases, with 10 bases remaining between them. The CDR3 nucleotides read TGCGCCAGCAGCTGGAACGGGGGCTCCTACGAGCAGTACTTC. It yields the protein CASSWNGGSYEQYF.

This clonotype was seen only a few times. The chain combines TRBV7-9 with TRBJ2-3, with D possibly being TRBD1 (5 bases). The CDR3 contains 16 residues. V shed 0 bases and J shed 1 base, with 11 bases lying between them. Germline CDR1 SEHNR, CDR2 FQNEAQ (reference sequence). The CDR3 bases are TGTGCCAGCAGCTTAGCTTCCGAGACAGGCACAGATACGCAGTATTTT. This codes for CASSLASETGTDTQYF. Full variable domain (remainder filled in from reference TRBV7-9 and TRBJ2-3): DTGVSQNPRHKITKRGQNVTFRCDPISEHNRLYWYRQTLGQGPEFLTYFQNEAQLEKSRLLSDRFSAERPKGSFSTLEIQRTEQGDSAMYLCASSLASETGTDTQYFGPGTRLTVL.

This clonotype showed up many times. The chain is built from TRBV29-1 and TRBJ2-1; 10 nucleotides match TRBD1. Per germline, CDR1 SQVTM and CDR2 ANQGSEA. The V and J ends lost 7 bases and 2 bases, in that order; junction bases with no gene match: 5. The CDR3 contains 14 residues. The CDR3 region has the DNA TGCAGCGCCGGGACAGGGGTAACCTACAATGAGCAGTTCTTC. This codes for CSAGTGVTYNEQFF.

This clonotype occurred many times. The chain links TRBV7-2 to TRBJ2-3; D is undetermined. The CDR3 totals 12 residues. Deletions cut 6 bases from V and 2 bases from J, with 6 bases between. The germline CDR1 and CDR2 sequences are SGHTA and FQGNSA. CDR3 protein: CASRRITDTQYF. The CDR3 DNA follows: TGTGCCAGCAGGCGTATCACAGATACGCAGTATTTT. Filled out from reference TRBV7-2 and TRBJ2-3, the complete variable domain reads GAGVSQSPSNKVTEKGKDVELRCDPISGHTALYWYRQSLGQGLEFLIYFQGNSAPDKSGLPSDRFSAERTGGSVSTLTIQRTQQEDSAVYLCASRRITDTQYFGPGTRLTVL.

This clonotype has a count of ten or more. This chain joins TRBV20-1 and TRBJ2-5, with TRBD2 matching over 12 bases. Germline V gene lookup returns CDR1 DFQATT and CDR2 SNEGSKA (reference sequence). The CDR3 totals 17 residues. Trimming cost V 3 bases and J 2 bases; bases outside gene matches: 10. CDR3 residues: CSASGSLTSGRQETQYF. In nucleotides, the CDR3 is TGCAGTGCTAGTGGCTCCCTGACTAGCGGGAGACAAGAGACCCAGTACTTC.